The next 8 T cell receptor beta chains were all read from a single sample in a study of blood T cell repertoires in COVID-19. Using immunoSEQ multiplex PCR, the repertoire was profiled, and TCRdb retains in-frame clones only, with some absent. The table includes more than 250,000 clones, approximately 89% detected once. Sample: PBMCs or T cells enriched from blood (not recorded which). The receptors come from a woman between 25 and 40 years old who had recovered from COVID-19.

The gene calls are TRBV12-1 and TRBJ2-7; TRBD2 is the table's D call and was not checked against the DNA. TRBV12-1 is an annotated pseudogene. This CDR3 spans 17 amino acids. The CDR3 DNA sequence: TGTGCCAGCAGCTTTTTGGGAGTATCTGCGCCTTCCTACGAGCAGTACTTC. As protein: CASSFLGVSAPSYEQYF.

CDR3 bases: TGTGCCAGCAGCTTACCTAGCGGGGGAGCTGGGGGGGGCTACAATGAGCAGTTCTTC. Amino acids: CASSLPSGGAGGGYNEQFF. The V gene is TRBV7-2, the J gene TRBJ2-1, with 10 bases matching TRBD2. The J segment lost 3 bases and the V segment lost 2 bases, leaving 13 bases of the junction unmatched. The germline CDR1 and CDR2 sequences are SGHTA and FQGNSA. The CDR3 loop spans 19 amino acids.

The rearrangement links TRBV15 to TRBJ1-1, with D uncertain. V was clipped by 1 base and J by 0 bases, with 6 bases between them. CDR1 and CDR2 (germline): LNHNV, YYDKDF (reference sequence). The CDR3 covers 14 residues. The CDR3 protein is CATSRAQLNTEAFF. In DNA form, the CDR3 reads TGTGCCACCAGCAGAGCACAGCTGAACACTGAAGCTTTCTTT.

Comment on this clone: This specimen includes other DNA sequences encoding the same CDR3. V usage is TRBV5-4 and J usage is TRBJ1-1, with 8 bases identical to TRBD1. V shed 3 bases and J 3 bases; nucleotides not matched to a gene: 7. This CDR3 is built from 15 residues. The germline V gene encodes CDR1 SGHNT and CDR2 YYREEE (reference sequence). Here the CDR3 reads CASSSNRGGDTEAFF. The CDR3 DNA follows: TGTGCCAGCAGCTCAAACAGGGGGGGGGACACTGAAGCTTTCTTT.

The genes are TRBV29-1 and TRBJ1-1, with D hard to call. Germline CDR1 SQVTM, CDR2 ANQGSEA. This CDR3 has 12 residues. Trimming left V 2 bases short and J 3 bases short, with 7 bases between. The DNA of the CDR3 is TGCAGCGTTGAACGCCAGGACACTGAAGCTTTCTTT. It yields the protein CSVERQDTEAFF. The full variable domain, rest sourced from reference TRBV29-1 and TRBJ1-1, is SAVISQKPSRDICQRGTSLTIQCQVDSQVTMMFWYRQQPGQSLTLIATANQGSEATYESGFVIDKFPISRPNLTFSTLTVSNMSPEDSSIYLCSVERQDTEAFFGQGTRLTVV.

CDR3 region: CASFMSPSGGYTQYF. The CDR3 DNA sequence: TGCGCCAGCTTCATGTCCCCTAGCGGGGGGTATACGCAGTATTTT. The J gene is TRBJ2-3, the V gene TRBV5-1; 11 bases are a match to TRBD2. The germline V gene has CDR1 SGHRS and CDR2 YFSETQ. Germline trimming cut 7 bases from V and 7 bases from J; bases unmatched to any gene: 11. The CDR3 runs 15 residues.

This chain uses TRBV2 with TRBJ1-1, with D possibly being TRBD1 (6 bases). The CDR3 has 15 amino acids. V lost 2 bases, J lost 1 base, and 11 bases lay in between. Germline V gene sequence: CDR1 SNHLY, CDR2 FYNNEI. This CDR3 reads CASSERGRGNTEAFF. CDR3 sequence (DNA): TGTGCCAGCAGTGAAAGGGGCAGGGGGAACACTGAAGCTTTCTTT.

The rearrangement uses TRBV10-1 and TRBJ2-1; TRBD1 might be the D (6 bases). Germline V gives CDR1 WNHNN, CDR2 SYGVQD (reference sequence). Trimming removed 0 bases from V and 6 bases from J, with 12 bases in between. The CDR3 is made up of 15 amino acids. This CDR3 reads CASSESKGVLNEQFF. CDR3 DNA sequence: TGCGCCAGCAGTGAGTCAAAGGGGGTCCTCAATGAGCAGTTCTTC.